Below are 11 T cell receptor beta chains sequenced from a single sample in a study of blood T cell repertoires in COVID-19. Only in-frame clones appear in the TCRdb table, and some are missing; sequencing was by immunoSEQ multiplex PCR. The table lists some 290,000 clones, under 90% of them singletons, with over 2.5% in the top ten. The sample taken for sequencing was peripheral blood. The receptors derive from a woman aged 60-75 years with active or convalescent COVID-19.

The rearrangement uses TRBV4-1 and TRBJ2-2; 11 bases agree with TRBD1. V shed 4 bases, J shed 6 bases, and the junction held 1 base outside the gene matches. Germline CDR1 and CDR2: MGHRA and YSYEKL. The CDR3 consists of 14 residues. The CDR3 DNA follows: TGCGCCAGCAGCCGGGACAGGGGGGCCGGGGAGCTGTTTTTT. As protein: CASSRDRGAGELFF.

The chain links TRBV5-1 to TRBJ1-1; no firm D call. This CDR3 has 15 amino acids. Trimming cost V 4 bases and J 0 bases, with 13 bases left between them. Germline CDR1 is SGHRS and CDR2 is YFSETQ. The chain's CDR3 is CASSPGGLMNTEAFF. DNA for the CDR3: TGCGCCAGCAGCCCGGGAGGTCTGATGAACACTGAAGCTTTCTTT.

V is TRBV7-6 and J is TRBJ2-7; D is undetermined. The germline V gene has CDR1 SGHVS and CDR2 FNYEAQ. Trimming removed 2 bases from V and 1 base from J, with 6 bases in between. The CDR3 spans 13 residues. CDR3 in DNA: TGTGCCAGCAGCTTATCGAGGTCCTACGAGCAGTACTTC. The encoded protein is CASSLSRSYEQYF. Using reference TRBV7-6 and TRBJ2-7 for the parts outside the CDR3, the full variable domain is GAGVSQSPRYKVTKRGQDVALRCDPISGHVSLYWYRQALGQGPEFLTYFNYEAQQDKSGLPNDRFSAERPEGSISTLTIQRTEQRDSAMYRCASSLSRSYEQYFGPGTRLTVT.

This clone was recorded a few times. The J gene is TRBJ2-7, the V gene TRBV19, with 7 nucleotides matching TRBD1. Germline V gene data show CDR1 as LNHDA and CDR2 as SQIVND (reference sequence). This CDR3 spans 12 amino acids. Trimming took 3 bases from V and 6 from J; bases not matched to a gene: 2. The CDR3 DNA is TGTGCCAGTAGTATTCACAGGGGCGAGCAGTACTTC. The encoded protein is CASSIHRGEQYF.

This rearrangement joins TRBV11-3 to TRBJ2-1; 10 nucleotides align to TRBD2. The CDR3 sequence is 15 residues long. V gave up 5 bases and J gave up 4 bases; unmatched junction bases: 5. Germline V gene data show CDR1 as SGHNT and CDR2 as YENEEA. CDR3 sequence reads: CASSRLAGEYNEQFF. In nucleotides, the CDR3 is TGTGCCAGCAGCCGACTAGCGGGCGAATACAATGAGCAGTTCTTC.

The rearrangement joins TRBV3-1 (or the pseudogene TRBV3-2) to TRBJ1-3; D not resolved. V lost 0 bases, J lost 4 bases, and 16 bases lay in between. The CDR3 runs 17 residues. Germline V lookup: CDR1 LGHDT, CDR2 YNNKEL (reference sequence). This chain's CDR3 is CASSQEARLVKGNTIYF. Written as DNA, the CDR3 is TGTGCCAGCAGCCAAGAAGCGCGGTTAGTAAAGGGAAACACCATATATTTT.

The chain couples TRBV24-1 to TRBJ2-3, with 12 bases identical to TRBD2. Germline CDR1 KGHDR, CDR2 SFDVKD. The CDR3 is 16 amino acids. V gave up 4 bases and J gave up 3 bases; unmatched junction bases: 4. The CDR3 region has the DNA TGTGCCACCAGTGACCCGGGGACTAGCGGGACAGATACGCAGTATTTT. It specifies CATSDPGTSGTDTQYF.

This clone was found once. V is TRBV4-1 and J is TRBJ1-6, with 11 bases fitting TRBD1. With 0 bases clipped from V and 7 bases from J, the junction kept 5 bases outside the gene matches. CDR3 length: 17 amino acids. Germline V gene lookup returns CDR1 MGHRA and CDR2 YSYEKL. The CDR3 reads CASSQDGQGAPNSPLHF. The CDR3 DNA reads as TGCGCCAGCAGCCAAGATGGACAGGGGGCCCCCAATTCACCCCTCCACTTT.

This clone was picked up one time. The rearrangement joins TRBV11-1 to TRBJ2-3, with 9 bases that match TRBD2. Trimming cost V 5 bases and J 2 bases; bases outside gene matches: 8. CDR1 is SGHAT and CDR2 is FQDESV in the germline V gene (reference sequence). The CDR3 consists of 16 residues. DNA of the CDR3: TGTGCCAGCAGCCGACATAGCGGGGGCCCCACAGATACGCAGTATTTT. This codes for CASSRHSGGPTDTQYF.

The chain joins TRBV3-1 (or the pseudogene TRBV3-2) to TRBJ1-1; D is possibly TRBD1 (6 bases). V was pared by 4 bases and J by 5 bases, with 11 bases between. CDR3 length: 13 amino acids. CDR1 and CDR2 (germline): LGHDT, YNNKEL (reference sequence). Written as DNA, the CDR3 is TGTGCCAGCAGCCGGACAGAGGGAACTGAAGCTTTCTTT. This encodes CASSRTEGTEAFF.

Here the CDR3 DNA reads TGCGCCAGCAGACCAGGACTAGCGGGGGTTTTCGTCGGGACCCAGTACTTC. This codes for CASRPGLAGVFVGTQYF. V is TRBV5-1 and J is TRBJ2-5; the match to TRBD2 covers 13 bases. The V gene end was trimmed by 5 bases and the J gene end by 7 bases; junction bases not matched to a gene: 14. The germline CDR1 and CDR2 sequences are SGHRS and YFSETQ. The CDR3 spans 17 residues. Supplemented by reference TRBV5-1 and TRBJ2-5, the full variable domain reads KAGVTQTPRYLIKTRGQQVTLSCSPISGHRSVSWYQQTPGQGLQFLFEYFSETQRNKGNFPGRFSGRQFSNSRSEMNVSTLELGDSALYLCASRPGLAGVFVGTQYFGPGTRLLVL.